The next 20 T cell receptor beta chains were all read from a single sample in a study of regulatory T cells in long-lasting Graves disease. The authors built TCR beta libraries using iRepertoire HTBI primers and Arm-PCR of CDR3 regions. TCRdb independently ran MiXCR on the multiplex PCR reads; one entry per CDR3 protein. The table records 300,000 to 450,000 distinct CDR3 sequences, 15% to 17% of them present only once. Noted time point: newly diagnosed GD, antithyroid drugs for less than 3 months. From RNA extracted from PBMCs, the TCR library was made. The sample consisted of peripheral blood mononuclear cells (PBMCs), taken at new diagnosis, from a patient treated with antithyroid drugs. The receptor source for this set is a female donor with Graves disease.

This clonotype was found many times. The gene calls are TRBV20-1 and TRBJ2-3, with 8 bases lining up with TRBD1. V was clipped by 5 bases and J by 4 bases; unmatched bases: 11. CDR3 length: 15 amino acids. Germline V CDR1 and CDR2: DFQATT, SNEGSKA (reference sequence). The CDR3 spells CSAAWTGKWADTQYF. CDR3 sequence (DNA): TGCAGTGCTGCGTGGACAGGGAAGTGGGCAGATACGCAGTATTTT.

In this sample, this clonotype turned up many times. A far bigger clonotype differs at one base, so this is likely a read error. The chain is built from TRBV7-9 and TRBJ2-7; 10 nucleotides match TRBD2. The CDR3 has 19 amino acids. Germline CDR1 SEHNR, CDR2 FQNEAQ (reference sequence). Germline trimming cut 5 bases from V and 7 bases from J; bases unmatched to any gene: 23. As DNA, the CDR3 is TGTGCCAGCAGCCCGACCCCGTTGCTTTCTAGCGGGAGTAAGGTTGAGCAGTACTTC. Residues: CASSPTPLLSSGSKVEQYF.

This clonotype was detected many times. The J gene is TRBJ1-2, the V gene TRBV6-2 or TRBV6-3; no definite D call. The CDR3 contains 14 residues. Germline CDR1 reads MNHEY; CDR2 reads SVGEGT. The V end was cut by 2 bases, the J end by 0 bases, with 7 bases between. CDR3 nucleotide sequence: TGTGCCAGCAGTTACGACACCTCTAACTATGGCTACACCTTC. It encodes CASSYDTSNYGYTF.

There are a few counts of this clonotype. This may be a read error: a much more frequent sequence differs by one nucleotide. Since the CDR3 does not end with the conserved phenylalanine or tryptophan, this likely comes from a read error. The chain combines TRBV9 with TRBJ2-3; D remains unclear. Trimming took 1 base from V and 4 from J, leaving 7 bases between them. Germline values: CDR1 SGDLS, CDR2 YYNGEE. CDR3 length: 13 residues. This chain's CDR3 is CASSVTAADTQYL. For the CDR3, the DNA is TGTGCCAGCAGCGTAACAGCAGCAGATACGCAGTATCTT.

This sequence joins TRBV6-1 and TRBJ2-1; D not certain. Trimming left V 4 bases short and J 9 bases short, with 4 bases between. This CDR3 region has 10 residues. Germline assignment: CDR1 MNHNS and CDR2 SASEGT. CDR3 residues: CASSAGEQFF. CDR3 nucleotides: TGTGCCAGCAGTGCTGGTGAGCAGTTCTTC.

The J gene is TRBJ1-6, the V gene TRBV2; D remains unclear. The germline V gene has CDR1 SNHLY and CDR2 FYNNEI. This CDR3 is built from 13 residues. V was clipped by 4 bases and J by 7 bases, with 8 bases between them. The CDR3 loop is CASSAKGNSPLHF. The CDR3 DNA sequence: TGTGCCAGCAGTGCCAAGGGAAATTCACCCCTCCACTTT.

This clonotype came up a few times. The rearrangement joins TRBV7-9 to TRBJ2-5; TRBD1 agrees at 9 bases. The germline CDR1 and CDR2 sequences are SEHNR and FQNEAQ (reference sequence). The CDR3 consists of 19 residues. V shed 5 bases and J 4 bases; nucleotides not matched to a gene: 20. CDR3 nucleotides: TGTGCCAGCAGCCATACAGGCCGGGACAGGGAAACCCGAGTAGAGACCCAGTACTTC. Amino acids: CASSHTGRDRETRVETQYF.

Many counts were recorded for this clonotype. This chain joins TRBV3-1 and TRBJ2-7; D is possibly TRBD2 (7 bases). The CDR3 extends over 11 amino acids. CDR1 and CDR2 from the germline V gene are LGHDT and YNNKEL (reference sequence). The V end was cut by 8 bases, the J end by 11 bases, with 16 bases between. The CDR3 here is CASGGGGLEYF. In DNA, the CDR3 is TGTGCCAGCGGGGGCGGGGGCCTCGAGTACTTC.

This clonotype turned up a few times. J is TRBJ1-1 and V is TRBV6-2 or TRBV6-3; D is unresolved. The V end was cut by 5 bases, the J end by 4 bases, with 5 bases between. The CDR3 loop spans 11 amino acids. Germline V gene lookup returns CDR1 MNHEY and CDR2 SVGEGT. The CDR3 region is CASSQATEAFF. The CDR3 bases are TGTGCCAGCAGTCAAGCCACTGAAGCTTTCTTT.

This clonotype was seen repeatedly, ten times or more. The CDR3 here is CASSEAIWGEAFF. The CDR3 DNA is TGTGCCAGCAGTGAAGCGATCTGGGGTGAAGCTTTCTTT. The rearrangement links TRBV6-1 to TRBJ1-1; no clear D gene. Germline CDR1 and CDR2: MNHNS and SASEGT. This CDR3 has 13 residues. Deletions cut 0 bases from V and 7 bases from J, with 9 bases between.

The V call is TRBV2, the J call TRBJ1-6, with 7 bases aligning to TRBD1. The V gene end was trimmed by 9 bases and the J gene end by 7 bases; junction bases not matched to a gene: 12. Germline V lookup: CDR1 SNHLY, CDR2 FYNNEI. The CDR3 is 15 residues long. The chain's CDR3 is CASSGTELRNSPLHF. CDR3 in DNA: TGTGCCAGTAGCGGGACAGAGCTTAGAAATTCACCCCTCCACTTT.

This clonotype was seen a handful of times. This rearrangement joins TRBV18 to TRBJ1-5; D is undetermined. The CDR3 covers 15 residues. Germline V lookup: CDR1 KGHSH, CDR2 LQKENI. V was clipped by 2 bases and J by 0 bases, with 8 bases between them. CDR3 loop: CASSPEGYSNQPQHF. The CDR3 coding sequence is TGTGCCAGCTCACCAGAGGGTTATAGCAATCAGCCCCAGCATTTT.

This clonotype was picked up many times. One end of the junction does not line up with germline, which may come from a read error. The chain is built from TRBV5-1 and TRBJ1-4; no firm D call. Germline values: CDR1 SGHRS, CDR2 YFSETQ. The CDR3 has 13 residues. The CDR3 DNA is TGTGCCAGCAGCTTAGAACCTAATGAAAAACTGTTTTTT. Protein product: CASSLEPNEKLFF.

Concerning this clonotype itself: A much larger clone differs by one base, so this may be a read error. This chain links TRBV11-2 with TRBJ1-5; maybe TRBD1 (6 bases). This CDR3 comprises 17 residues. CDR1 SGHAT and CDR2 FQNNGV come from the germline V gene. The CDR3 bases are TGTGCCAGCAGCTTAGGGCAGGGGACCTATAGCAATCGGCCCCAGCATTTT. Protein: CASSLGQGTYSNRPQHF.

This clonotype was picked up many times. The rearrangement links TRBV7-9 to TRBJ2-5; TRBD2 matches at 8 bases. The CDR3 is 15 amino acids. Trimming cost V 5 bases and J 1 base; bases outside gene matches: 6. Germline values: CDR1 SEHNR, CDR2 FQNEAQ (reference sequence). The CDR3 sequence: CASSPGGRPQETQYF. The DNA of the CDR3 is TGTGCCAGCAGCCCCGGCGGGAGGCCCCAAGAGACCCAGTACTTC.

This clonotype was detected many times. The chain is built from TRBV12-3 or TRBV12-4 and TRBJ2-7, with 8 bases aligning to TRBD1. The CDR3 contains 14 residues. Trimming cost V 8 bases and J 2 bases; bases outside gene matches: 8. CDR3 nucleotides: TGTGCCAGCCTAAGGAGGGACAGGCCCTACGAGCAGTACTTC. Translated: CASLRRDRPYEQYF.

This clonotype was counted ten times or more. The V call is TRBV2, the J call TRBJ1-1; perhaps TRBD1 as D (5 bases). The CDR3 has 13 residues. Looked up from germline, CDR1 is SNHLY and CDR2 is FYNNEI. V was pared by 0 bases and J by 9 bases, with 11 bases between. The CDR3 reads CASSEAQGTQAFF. The CDR3 bases are TGTGCCAGCAGTGAAGCGCAAGGGACCCAAGCTTTCTTT.

This clonotype has a count of ten or more. This chain joins TRBV6-1 and TRBJ2-7; no clear D. Trimming removed 7 bases from V and 3 bases from J, with 13 bases in between. Germline-derived CDR1 and CDR2 are MNHNS and SASEGT. The CDR3 is made up of 13 amino acids. The CDR3 region has the DNA TGTGCCAGCACATCCAGGCAGAACTACGAGCAGTACTTC. This encodes CASTSRQNYEQYF.

The rearrangement links TRBV19 to TRBJ1-1; the D is unclear. The CDR3 extends over 12 amino acids. Germline assignment: CDR1 LNHDA and CDR2 SQIVND (reference sequence). The V gene lost 7 bases and the J gene lost 5 bases, with 11 bases spanning the gap. The CDR3 coding sequence is TGTGCCAGTAATTCGGGGTGGACTGAAGCTTTCTTT. The encoded protein is CASNSGWTEAFF.

This clonotype has only a few counts. This rearrangement joins TRBV7-2 to TRBJ1-6, with 7 positions matching TRBD1. V shed 2 bases, J shed 5 bases, and the junction held 3 bases outside the gene matches. The CDR3 loop spans 15 amino acids. Germline CDR1 SGHTA, CDR2 FQGNSA. The CDR3 reads CASSLLQGHNSPLHF. The DNA of the CDR3 is TGTGCCAGCAGCTTATTACAGGGGCATAATTCACCCCTCCACTTT.